This T cell receptor (beta chain) was sequenced in a study of T cell responses to AZD1222 COVID-19 vaccine. Study-level results: Among spike-specific TCRs, nearly half reportedly target unmutated variant regions. There were vaccine-associated CD4 TCRs across spike, dominant at 160-218 and 743-854. Repertoires were obtained solely post-peak T cell response.

The analysis combined second doses at about 4 or about 12 weeks. CDR3 length: 16 amino acids. The germline V gene encodes CDR1 SGHRS and CDR2 YFSETQ. Trimming at V came to 2 bases and at J to 6 bases, leaving 9 bases not matched to a gene. Concerning this clone: Its antigen is still unknown.

The table came from immunoSEQ multiplex PCR; TCRdb's copy has only in-frame clones and leaves some out. The data contain 25,000 or so clones, about nine tenths of them singletons. The TCR sequence derives from an adult who received the AZD1222 COVID-19 vaccine. The V gene is TRBV5-1, the J gene TRBJ2-1; 9 bases align to TRBD2. Source: peripheral blood, taken 28 days after the second AZD1222 dose. The CDR3 is CASSLAVGGRGNEQFF. The CDR3 DNA is TGCGCCAGCAGCTTAGCCGTCGGCGGGAGGGGCAATGAGCAGTTCTTC.